This T cell receptor beta chain was obtained from a study of T-cell memory formation after mild COVID-19. UMIs and sample barcodes were carried by the TCR alpha and TCR beta cDNA libraries that 5'RACE produced using constant-segment primers. TCRdb re-derived calls from the 5' RACE reads in MiXCR, one entry per CDR3 protein. The sample shows about 270,000 distinct CDR3 sequences, 16% of them seen only once. Overall study results and limits: Day 15 to 85 contracting clones showed balanced CD4/CD8; day 15 to 37 expanders favored CD4+. Clones which contracted sat mainly in CM and EM if CD4+, and in EMRA if CD8+.

CDR3 length equals 14 residues. V was shortened by 5 bases and J by 4 bases, with 14 bases between the two germline ends. Germline CDR1 is MRHNA and CDR2 is SNTAGT. This clonotype was seen a few times. Its antigen remains unidentified. The sequenced sample was PBMCs or a T cell subset sorted from them (not recorded which). The clonotype originates from a man aged 18 to 29 who had mild COVID-19 (a few samples of this study predate the infection). Cell type and time point are not known. The chain joins TRBV6-4 to TRBJ1-2; no clear D gene. This CDR3 is CASSPGRSGYGYTF. CDR3 bases: TGTGCCAGCAGTCCTGGGCGGAGCGGCTATGGCTACACCTTC.